This T cell receptor (beta chain) was captured in a study of blood T cell repertoires in COVID-19. Participants were aged roughly 18 to 90 years, lived in around 25 US areas, and enrolled virtually. Participants' reported clinical history set cohort assignment. Sequencing was performed with immunoSEQ multiplex PCR; in TCRdb, only in-frame clones are kept and a portion is missing. The sample lists just over 300,000 clones; roughly 89% were seen once. Source material: PBMCs or T cells enriched from blood (not recorded which). The TCR sequence derives from a woman younger than 35 with acute COVID-19.

In DNA form, the CDR3 reads TGTGCCTGGAAGGGACAGGGGGACACTGAAGCTTTCTTT. Translation gives CAWKGQGDTEAFF. The genes are TRBV30 and TRBJ1-1; 11 bases match TRBD1. CDR3 length: 13 residues. Per germline, CDR1 GTSNPN and CDR2 SVGIG (reference sequence). The V gene end was trimmed by 4 bases and the J gene end by 3 bases; junction bases not matched to a gene: 1. Full variable domain (remainder filled in from reference TRBV30 and TRBJ1-1): SQTIHQWPATLVQPVGSPLSLECTVEGTSNPNLYWYRQAAGRGLQLLFYSVGIGQISSEVPQNLSASRPQDRQFILSSKKLLLSDSGFYLCAWKGQGDTEAFFGQGTRLTVV.